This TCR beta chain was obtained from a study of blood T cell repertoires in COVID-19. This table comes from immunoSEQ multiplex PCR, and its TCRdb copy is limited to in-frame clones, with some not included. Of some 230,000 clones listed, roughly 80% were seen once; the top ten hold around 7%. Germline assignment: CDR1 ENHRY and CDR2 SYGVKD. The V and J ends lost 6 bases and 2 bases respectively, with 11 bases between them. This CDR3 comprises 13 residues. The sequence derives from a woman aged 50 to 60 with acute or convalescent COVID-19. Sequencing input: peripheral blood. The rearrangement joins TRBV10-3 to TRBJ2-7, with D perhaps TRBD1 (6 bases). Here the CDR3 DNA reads TGTGCCATCAGAACAGGGCTCCCCTACGAGCAGTACTTC. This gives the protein CAIRTGLPYEQYF.